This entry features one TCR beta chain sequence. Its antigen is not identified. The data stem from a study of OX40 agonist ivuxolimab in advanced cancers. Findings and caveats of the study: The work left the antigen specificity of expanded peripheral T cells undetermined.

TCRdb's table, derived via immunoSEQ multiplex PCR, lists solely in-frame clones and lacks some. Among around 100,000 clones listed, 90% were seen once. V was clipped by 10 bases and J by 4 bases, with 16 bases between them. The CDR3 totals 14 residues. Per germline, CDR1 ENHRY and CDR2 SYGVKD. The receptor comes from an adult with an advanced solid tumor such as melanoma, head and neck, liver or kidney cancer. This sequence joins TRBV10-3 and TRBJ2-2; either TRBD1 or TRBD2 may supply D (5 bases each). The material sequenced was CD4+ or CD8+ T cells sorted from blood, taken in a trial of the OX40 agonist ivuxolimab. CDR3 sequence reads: CATQVPRGTGELFF. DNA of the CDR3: TGTGCCACACAAGTACCGAGGGGCACCGGGGAGCTGTTTTTT.